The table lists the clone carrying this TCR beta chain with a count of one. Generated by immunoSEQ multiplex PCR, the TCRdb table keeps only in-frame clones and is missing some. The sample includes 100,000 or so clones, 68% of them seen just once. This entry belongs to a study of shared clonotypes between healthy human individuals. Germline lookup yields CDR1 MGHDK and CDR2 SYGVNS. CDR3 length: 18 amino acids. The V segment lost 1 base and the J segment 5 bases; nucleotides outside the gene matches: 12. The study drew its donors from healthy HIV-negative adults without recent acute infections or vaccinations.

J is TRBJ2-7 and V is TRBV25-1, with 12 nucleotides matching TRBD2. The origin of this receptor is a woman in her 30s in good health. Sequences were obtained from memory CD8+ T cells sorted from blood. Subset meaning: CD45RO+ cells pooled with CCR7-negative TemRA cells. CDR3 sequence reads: CASSEWRLAGGFSHEQYF. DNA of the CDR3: TGTGCCAGCAGTGAATGGAGGCTAGCGGGAGGGTTTTCCCACGAGCAGTACTTC.